This T cell receptor beta chain was obtained from a study of CD8+CD57+ T cells in acquired aplastic anemia (dated by TCRdb to 2016 to 2019). For the study in its entirety: On average, sorted CD4+ and CD8+ cells yielded about 3 ug of extracted DNA, with a range of roughly 0.17 to 30 ug. CD8+CD57+ expansion was defined as frequency above the mean frequency observed in healthy subjects. Points the paper makes about the study in general: Patients and healthy controls showed no significant difference in CD8+ Simpson's diversity (P=0.060). Some 30 CD8+ CDR3 sequences were shared between patients and controls but appeared highly expressed in patients and within their immunodominant clones.

The patients picked for sequencing were ones in whom flow cytometry had shown an expansion of CD8+CD57+ cells. All patients had severe acquired aplastic anemia diagnosed by International Study of Aplastic Anemia and Agranulocytosis and Camitta criteria. At the time blood was sampled, none of the patients had received any therapy. In this study, sorted CD4+ and CD8+ T cells from the blood of healthy subjects and of severe aplastic anemia patients had their TCR repertoires deep-sequenced. Patients were enrolled under clinicaltrials.gov protocols 00001620, 01623167, 00001397, 00071045, 00081523 and 00961064 in the USA. Ficoll-Paque density gradient centrifugation was used to isolate peripheral blood mononuclear cells. Before DNA extraction, CD4+ and CD8+ T cells were sorted by FACS or by magnetic beads. Comments on this clonotype: The clone's antigen remains unknown. The junction shows a germline mismatch at one end, possibly a read error.

Measured from the cysteine to the phenylalanine, the CDR3 is 14 residues long. Just the 42-base CDR3 DNA is kept, in frame starting at base 1. From the germline V gene, CDR1 is SGHVS and CDR2 is FQNEAQ. Profiling of TCR beta VDJ combinations and CDR3 sequences used genomic DNA as the template. An Illumina HiSeq 2000 was used for TCR repertoire sequencing. In the paper's pipeline: TRBV/TRBJ rearrangement plots, CDR3 size and DJ length profiles, and Simpson's diversity index were used to evaluate the repertoires. The most abundant DNA sequence in the deep sequencing data was defined as the immunodominant clone. CDR3 amino acid sequences were checked for sharing across subjects and were also compared against the VDJdb database and published repertoires. The public reads were reanalyzed by TCRdb: fastp trimming at Q25, MiXCR alignment, in-frame beta chains only. Rows are unified per CDR3 protein, each entry keeping the most common DNA and genes. TCRdb's processing, not the study's, gives the V and J calls here. This sample has around 250,000 distinct CDR3 sequences in its table, and about 80% of those were observed once. About two fifths of the sample is in the top ten clones.

The sequence derives from a human donor with aplastic anemia. The chain couples TRBV7-8 to TRBJ2-3; a tentative D match to TRBD1 spans 7 bases. Sequencing was carried out using sorted CD4+, CD8+, or CD8+CD57+ T cells (not recorded which) from PBMCs. The nucleotide sequence reads as follows: TGTGCCAGCAGCTTTGCTCCAGGCGGGACAGCGCATTACTTT. It translates as CASSFAPGGTAHYF.